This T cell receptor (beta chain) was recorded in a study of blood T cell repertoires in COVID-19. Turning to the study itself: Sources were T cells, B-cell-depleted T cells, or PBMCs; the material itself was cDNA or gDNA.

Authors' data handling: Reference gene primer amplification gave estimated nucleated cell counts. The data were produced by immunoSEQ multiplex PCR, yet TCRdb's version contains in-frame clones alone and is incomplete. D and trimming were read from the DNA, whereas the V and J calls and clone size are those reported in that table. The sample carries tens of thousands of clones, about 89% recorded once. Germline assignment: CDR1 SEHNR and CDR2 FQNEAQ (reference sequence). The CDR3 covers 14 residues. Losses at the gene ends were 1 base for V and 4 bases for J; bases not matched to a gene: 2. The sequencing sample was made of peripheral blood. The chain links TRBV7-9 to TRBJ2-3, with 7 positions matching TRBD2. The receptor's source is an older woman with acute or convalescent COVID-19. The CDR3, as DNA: TGTGCCAGCAGCTTAGGGGGGGGATCAGATACGCAGTATTTT. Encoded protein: CASSLGGGSDTQYF.